Listed below are T cell receptor beta chains from one sample, sequenced in a study of technical replicates of blood from several donors. Only in-frame clones appear in the TCRdb table, and some are missing; sequencing was by immunoSEQ multiplex PCR. The table has approximately 13,000 clones, 80% to 90% seen once. Sequenced: PBMCs. These receptors were obtained from a human donor in good health. The CDR3 runs from the conserved cysteine through the conserved F or W. Part of the rows lack a size; the others show once, few, many or a class for expanded clones.

j_call v_call clone_size cdr3_aa
TRBJ2-3 TRBV12-5 . CASGAPQPSGKDTQYF
TRBJ2-7 TRBV5-1 . CASSWGLSYEQYF
TRBJ2-3 TRBV5-6 . CASSLVSDTQYF
TRBJ2-7 TRBV28 . CASSLENAGHYEQYF
TRBJ1-2 TRBV19 . CASTGARGYGYTF
TRBJ1-2 TRBV6-5 few CASREGTARGGYTF
TRBJ1-2 TRBV5-4 once CASSLLTGGWGYTF
TRBJ1-3 TRBV18 . CASSLTGAGNTIYF
TRBJ2-7 TRBV28 . CASSSYSYEQYF
TRBJ1-2 TRBV7-6 . CASSLTGTGVGDYGYTF
TRBJ2-7 TRBV14 . CASSQDYGFTYEQYF
TRBJ2-1 TRBV19 . CATQLAGEFYNEQFF
TRBJ2-3 TRBV2 . CASSGTRETDTQYF
TRBJ1-5 TRBV6-5 . CASSYRVGGYQPQHF
TRBJ1-2 TRBV27 . CASSSTRGTGNQPNYGYTF
TRBJ2-6 TRBV7-2 . CASSLVAGVSGANVLTF
TRBJ2-1 TRBV19 . CASSILGSSYNEQFF
TRBJ1-3 TRBV6-5 few CASRRKDSGNTIYF
TRBJ2-1 TRBV11-2 . CASSLGTSGMNEQFF
TRBJ2-3 TRBV28 . CASMESSPDTQYF
TRBJ2-7 TRBV2 once CASLRQGSYEQYF
TRBJ1-5 TRBV7-8 once CASSPPGQPQHF
TRBJ2-7 TRBV19 . CASSSRPQTGADEQYF
TRBJ2-3 TRBV10-2 . CASSRADSSFTDTQYF
TRBJ2-1 TRBV29-1 . CSVSVRTSGREQFF
TRBJ2-7 TRBV6-5 . CASSYYTSGGYEQYF
TRBJ1-1 TRBV21-1 . CASKGGASEAFF
TRBJ2-7 TRBV27 . CASSRGLASYEQYF
TRBJ2-1 TRBV27 . CASSLNIHFYNEQFF
TRBJ2-3 TRBV29-1 . CSVELQGNPTDTQYF
TRBJ2-4 TRBV9 . CASSVGGGVGIQYF
TRBJ1-1 TRBV7-9 . CASSPRETGTEAFF
TRBJ1-1 TRBV6-5 . CASRQGQNTEAFF
TRBJ2-7 TRBV19 . CASSKASSGSSYEQYF
TRBJ1-1 TRBV6-5 . CASSYNDGTEAFF